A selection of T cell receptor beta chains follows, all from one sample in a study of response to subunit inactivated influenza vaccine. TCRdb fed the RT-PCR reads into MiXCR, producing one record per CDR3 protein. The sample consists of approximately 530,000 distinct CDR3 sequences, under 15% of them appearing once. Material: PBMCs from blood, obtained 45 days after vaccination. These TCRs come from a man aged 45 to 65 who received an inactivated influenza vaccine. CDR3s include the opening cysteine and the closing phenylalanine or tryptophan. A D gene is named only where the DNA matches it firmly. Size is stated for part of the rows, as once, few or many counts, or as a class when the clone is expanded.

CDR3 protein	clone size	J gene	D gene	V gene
CASSIGRQGIEETQYF	-	TRBJ2-5	TRBD1	TRBV7-6
CASGNMEGAGHEQYF	few	TRBJ2-7	-	TRBV5-1
CAWSVVSGANYNEQFF	-	TRBJ2-1	TRBD2	TRBV30
CASSFAMSTGELFF	-	TRBJ2-2	-	TRBV11-2
CASMAGYMDTQYF	-	TRBJ2-3	-	TRBV7-9
CASTGQGYNEQFF	-	TRBJ2-1	TRBD1	TRBV11-2
CASSLAVVAGVGETQYF	-	TRBJ2-5	TRBD2	TRBV5-1
CAISDRGSGTVTDTQYF	-	TRBJ2-3	TRBD1	TRBV10-3
CASASGRHITIQYF	many	TRBJ2-4	TRBD2	TRBV28
CASSFLESPLHF	few	TRBJ1-6	-	TRBV7-2
CASKWGHSTDTQYF	many	TRBJ2-3	-	TRBV10-2
CASRLGSDTGELFF	many	TRBJ2-2	-	TRBV11-2
CASSVDGATEAFF	few	TRBJ1-1	-	TRBV7-9
CSASWSNTEAFF	few	TRBJ1-1	-	TRBV20-1
CASSQLAGGLRNEQFF	few	TRBJ2-1	TRBD2	TRBV14
CSARDLGRADGELFF	few	TRBJ2-2	TRBD2	TRBV20-1
CASSSGTASYNEQFF	-	TRBJ2-1	TRBD1	TRBV12-3/TRBV12-4
CSARGQGENQPQHF	-	TRBJ1-5	TRBD1	TRBV20-1
CATSSSRRVGGELFF	-	TRBJ2-2	-	TRBV15
CASSEFFGLAGVHNEQFF	-	TRBJ2-1	TRBD2	TRBV25-1
CASSPTPDGNQPQHF	few	TRBJ1-5	-	TRBV7-2
CASSLLERDISSTDTQYF	-	TRBJ2-3	TRBD2	TRBV6-2/TRBV6-3
CASSAGGTGVVRTTTYNEQFF	-	TRBJ2-1	TRBD1	TRBV6-1
CASSQGRGPGENIQYF	-	TRBJ2-4	-	TRBV4-2
CASSLIGSYNEQFF	-	TRBJ2-1	-	TRBV7-3
CASSNQGPNHGYTF	-	TRBJ1-2	-	TRBV6-2/TRBV6-3
CASSSQRDNEQFF	many	TRBJ2-1	-	TRBV7-3
CSVQEGAYNSPLHF	many	TRBJ1-6	-	TRBV29-1
CASSYSLSRPTHSGSSYEQYF	-	TRBJ2-7	TRBD2	TRBV6-2/TRBV6-3
CATSGLGAGTDTQYF	-	TRBJ2-3	-	TRBV24-1
CASSQRGGQDEQFF	-	TRBJ2-1	TRBD2	TRBV4-3
CSAYDYDLSYEQYF	-	TRBJ2-7	-	TRBV20-1
CATSGTANEQFF	few	TRBJ2-1	-	TRBV10-3
CASSPGGGRENIQYF	-	TRBJ2-4	TRBD2	TRBV5-4
CATSDPGRTPSPQYF	few	TRBJ2-5	-	TRBV24-1
CSARPSDLYEQYF	-	TRBJ2-7	-	TRBV20-1
CASSYSDRGELFF	many	TRBJ2-2	TRBD1	TRBV6-5
CASSVGQGARDAFF	-	TRBJ1-1	TRBD1	TRBV9
CASSLNGGANTEAFF	-	TRBJ1-1	-	TRBV5-1
CATTEGGELFF	few	TRBJ2-2	-	TRBV24-1
CASSRVTLSTDTQYF	-	TRBJ2-3	-	TRBV28
CAISEGTSGSKETQYF	-	TRBJ2-5	TRBD2	TRBV10-3
CSARRGVTETQYF	few	TRBJ2-5	-	TRBV20-1
CASSFFRGGNFGYTF	-	TRBJ1-2	-	TRBV12-3/TRBV12-4
CASKKGTEETQYF	-	TRBJ2-5	TRBD1	TRBV9
CASSTAYGSYNEQFF	-	TRBJ2-1	-	TRBV11-2
CSARGQEGVYYEQYF	-	TRBJ2-7	-	TRBV20-1
CAAGRGTDRRYTF	-	TRBJ1-2	-	TRBV5-6
CASSYLPHGMNTEAFF	many	TRBJ1-1	-	TRBV6-5
CASNDMNTEAFF	few	TRBJ1-1	-	TRBV7-9
CASSPIGVTGHDEQFF	many	TRBJ2-1	TRBD1	TRBV7-6
CATSTRPYEQYF	many	TRBJ2-7	-	TRBV15
CASSRVLALISSGNTIYF	-	TRBJ1-3	-	TRBV6-1
CASSFQGDSPLHF	-	TRBJ1-6	-	TRBV12-3/TRBV12-4
CATRDSLYNEQFF	few	TRBJ2-1	-	TRBV15